Here is one TCR beta chain with its context. The entry originates in a study of shared T cell receptors in the human thymus. Germline trimming cut 4 bases from V and 4 bases from J; bases unmatched to any gene: 7. The germline V gene encodes CDR1 SGHNT and CDR2 YYREEE (reference sequence). This CDR3 has 15 residues. Using immunoSEQ multiplex PCR, the repertoire was profiled, and TCRdb retains in-frame clones only, with some absent. Here the sample spans about 730,000 clones, 70% to 90% being singletons. The data were also submitted as part of a second study, on human thymus T cells. That source reports: Samples came from healthy Finnish infants during open corrective cardiac surgery. The thymus tissue came from resections taken during corrective heart surgery. Both thymic and peripheral blood repertoires showed apparently biased V and J usage.

The sequence was collected from a girl in the first two years of life with a congenital heart defect. The chain recombines TRBV5-4 with TRBJ1-2, with 10 bases identical to TRBD1. Material: thymocytes. Written as DNA, the CDR3 is TGTGCCAGCAGCGACGACAGGGGGCGGGGCTATGGCTACACCTTC. Its translation is CASSDDRGRGYGYTF.